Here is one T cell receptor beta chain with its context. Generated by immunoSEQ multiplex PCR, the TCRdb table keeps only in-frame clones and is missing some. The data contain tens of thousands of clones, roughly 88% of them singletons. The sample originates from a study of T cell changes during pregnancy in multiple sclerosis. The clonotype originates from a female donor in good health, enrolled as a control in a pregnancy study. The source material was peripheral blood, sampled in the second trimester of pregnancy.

The CDR3 region is CASSLSPASGIFEQYF. The CDR3 DNA sequence: TGTGCCAGCAGCTTATCCCCCGCTAGCGGGATCTTCGAGCAGTACTTC. The chain uses TRBV11-2 and TRBJ2-7; 9 bases are shared with TRBD2. Germline V gene data show CDR1 as SGHAT and CDR2 as FQNNGV. This CDR3 is built from 16 residues. V gave up 2 bases and J gave up 6 bases; unmatched junction bases: 11.